This T cell receptor beta chain was obtained from a study of blood T cell repertoires in COVID-19. This clone appeared once. Sequencing used immunoSEQ multiplex PCR; TCRdb keeps in-frame clones, though not all of them. The sample lists 180,000 or so clones, 89% occurring once. CDR1 is MDHEN and CDR2 is SYDVKM in the germline V gene. The ends lost 6 bases at V and 3 bases at J; junction bases unmatched: 2. The CDR3 covers 13 residues. The TCR sequence derives from a woman in her forties with acute COVID-19. What was sequenced was PBMCs or T cells enriched from blood (not recorded which). The J gene is TRBJ2-7, the V gene TRBV28, with 10 nucleotides matching TRBD1. The CDR3 loop is CASRGQGHYEQYF. CDR3 in DNA: TGTGCCAGCAGGGGACAGGGGCACTACGAGCAGTACTTC.